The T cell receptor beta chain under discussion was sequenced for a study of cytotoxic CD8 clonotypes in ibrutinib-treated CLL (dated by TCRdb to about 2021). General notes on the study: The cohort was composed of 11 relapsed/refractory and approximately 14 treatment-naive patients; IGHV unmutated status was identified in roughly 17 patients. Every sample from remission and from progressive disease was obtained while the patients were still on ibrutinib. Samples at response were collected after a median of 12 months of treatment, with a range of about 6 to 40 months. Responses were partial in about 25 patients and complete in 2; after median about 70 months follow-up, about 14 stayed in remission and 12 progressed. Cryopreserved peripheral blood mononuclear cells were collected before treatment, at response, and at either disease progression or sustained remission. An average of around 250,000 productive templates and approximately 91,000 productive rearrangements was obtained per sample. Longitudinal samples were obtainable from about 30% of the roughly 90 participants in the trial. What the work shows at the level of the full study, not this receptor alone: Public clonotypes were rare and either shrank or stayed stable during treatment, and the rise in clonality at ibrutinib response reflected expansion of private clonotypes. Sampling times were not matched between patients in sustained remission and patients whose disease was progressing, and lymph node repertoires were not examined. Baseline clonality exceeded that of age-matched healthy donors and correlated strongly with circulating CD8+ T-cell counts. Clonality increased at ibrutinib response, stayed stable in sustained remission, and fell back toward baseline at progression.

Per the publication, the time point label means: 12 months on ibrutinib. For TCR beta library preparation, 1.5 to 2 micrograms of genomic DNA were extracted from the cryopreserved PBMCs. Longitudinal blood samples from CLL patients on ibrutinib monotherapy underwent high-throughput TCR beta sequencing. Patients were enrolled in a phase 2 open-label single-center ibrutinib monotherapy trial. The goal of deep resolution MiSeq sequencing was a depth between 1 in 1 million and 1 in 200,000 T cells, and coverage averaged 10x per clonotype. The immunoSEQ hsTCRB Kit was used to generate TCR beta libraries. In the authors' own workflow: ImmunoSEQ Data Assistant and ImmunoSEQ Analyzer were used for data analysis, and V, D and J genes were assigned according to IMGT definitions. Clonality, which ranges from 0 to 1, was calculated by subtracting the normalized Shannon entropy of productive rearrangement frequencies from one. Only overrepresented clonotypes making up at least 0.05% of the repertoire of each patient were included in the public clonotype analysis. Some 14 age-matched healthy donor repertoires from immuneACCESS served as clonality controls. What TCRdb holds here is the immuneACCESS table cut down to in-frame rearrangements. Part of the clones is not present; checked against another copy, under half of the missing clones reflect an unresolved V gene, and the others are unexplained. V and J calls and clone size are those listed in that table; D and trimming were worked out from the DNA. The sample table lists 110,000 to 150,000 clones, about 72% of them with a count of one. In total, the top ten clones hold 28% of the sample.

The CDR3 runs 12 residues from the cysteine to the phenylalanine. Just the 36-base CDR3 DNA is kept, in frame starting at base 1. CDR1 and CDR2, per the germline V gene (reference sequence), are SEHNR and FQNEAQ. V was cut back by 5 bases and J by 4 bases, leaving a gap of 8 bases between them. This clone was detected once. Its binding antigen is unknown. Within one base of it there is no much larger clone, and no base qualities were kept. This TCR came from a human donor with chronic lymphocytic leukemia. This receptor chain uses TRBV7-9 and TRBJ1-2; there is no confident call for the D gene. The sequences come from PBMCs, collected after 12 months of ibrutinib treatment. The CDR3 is CASSRSGYGYTF. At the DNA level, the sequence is TGTGCCAGCAGCCGCAGCGGCTATGGCTACACCTTC.